This T cell receptor (beta chain) was recorded in a study of cytomegalovirus exposure and HLA in healthy donors (dated by TCRdb to the late 2010s). In the study overall: According to a later analysis, the roughly 130 validation repertoires were produced on the same platform as the approximately 600 repertoires of the first cohort. To predict cytomegalovirus infection status, the study brought together high-throughput TCR immunosequencing, statistical association of individual TCRs with disease status, and machine learning. Along with the roughly 710-subject first cohort, a separate validation cohort of some 130 different subjects was used. The study was designed to test whether signatures of past pathogen exposure could be identified by cataloging public T cell receptors. The full study reports these points: Of the cluster scores, 94% were above 0 in a later analysis, which found that TCRs clustered in the first cohort also tended to co-occur in the approximately 120 validation repertoires. Most TCR sequences were seen in very few donors, while some public TCRs were found in many individuals. The study gave a list of roughly 150 TCR beta chains associated with cytomegalovirus. The validation cohort had no HLA typing available for a later analysis, so co-occurrence within that cohort was assessed over all 110 or so repertoires. The classifier was reported to diagnose cytomegalovirus status with high specificity and sensitivity in both the original and validation cohorts. According to the authors, the approach could potentially be generalized to other disease states and immunological phenotypes. In vitro tests confirmed that a few of the cytomegalovirus-associated TCR beta chains recognize cytomegalovirus antigens.

CDR3 length: 16 amino acids, cysteine to phenylalanine. Just the 48-base CDR3 DNA is kept, in frame starting at base 1. Trimming removed 3 bases from V and 0 bases from J; the gene matches leave 5 bases unexplained. For CDR1 and CDR2, the germline V gene lists SGHTS and YDEGEE. Libraries came from the immunoSEQ multiplex PCR assay. On the authors' methods: A statistical classification framework was developed to diagnose cytomegalovirus status using the catalog of TCR beta chain sequences. The table comes from immuneACCESS by way of TCRdb, which keeps in-frame sequences with V and J called. Part of the clones is missing from these tables; in studies checked, under half for an unresolved V gene and the rest for unknown reasons. That table gives V, J and clone size, and the DNA gave D and trimming. Here the sample has some 98,000 clones; over 75% occur a single time. The ten largest clones represent over 6% of the sample.

Separate from the approximately 670-subject first cohort, the validation cohort of roughly 130 subjects was the group to which the donors belonged. As regards this clone: Its antigen is unknown. There are no base qualities to consult, and no much larger clone falls within one base.

In this chain, TRBV5-8 is recombined with TRBJ2-4, and TRBD1 matches 8 of the central bases. What was sequenced was PBMCs. This receptor was taken from a man aged 18 to 35 in good health and CMV-seropositive. DNA sequence: TGTGCCAGCAGCTCCAGGGGGCGGATAGCCAAAAACATTCAGTACTTC. It encodes CASSSRGRIAKNIQYF.